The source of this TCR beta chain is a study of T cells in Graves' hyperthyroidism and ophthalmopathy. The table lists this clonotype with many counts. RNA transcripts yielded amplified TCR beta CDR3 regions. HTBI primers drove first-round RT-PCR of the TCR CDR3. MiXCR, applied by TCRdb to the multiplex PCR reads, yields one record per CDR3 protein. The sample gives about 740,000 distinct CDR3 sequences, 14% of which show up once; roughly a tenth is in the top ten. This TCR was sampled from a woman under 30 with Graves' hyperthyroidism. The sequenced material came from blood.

CDR3 DNA: TGTGCCAGCAGTCCCCAGGGGGTGCCTGAAGCTTTCTTT. As protein: CASSPQGVPEAFF. The chain links TRBV27 to TRBJ1-1, with 7 positions matching TRBD1. Germline CDR1 is MNHEY and CDR2 is SMNVEV (reference sequence). V lost 5 bases and J lost 6; bases outside the gene matches: 6. The CDR3 consists of 13 residues.